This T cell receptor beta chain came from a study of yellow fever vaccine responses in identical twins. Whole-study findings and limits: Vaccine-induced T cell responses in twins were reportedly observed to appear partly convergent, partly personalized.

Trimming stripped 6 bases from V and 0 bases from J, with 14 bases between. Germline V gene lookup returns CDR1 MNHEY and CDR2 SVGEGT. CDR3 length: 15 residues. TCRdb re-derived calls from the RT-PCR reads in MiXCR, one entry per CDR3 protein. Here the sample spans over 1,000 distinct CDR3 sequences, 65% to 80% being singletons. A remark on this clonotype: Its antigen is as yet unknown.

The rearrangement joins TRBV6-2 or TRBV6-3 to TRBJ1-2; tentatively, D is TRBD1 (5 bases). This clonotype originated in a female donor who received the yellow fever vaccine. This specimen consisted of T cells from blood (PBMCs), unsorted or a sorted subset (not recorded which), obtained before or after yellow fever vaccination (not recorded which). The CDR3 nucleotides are TGTGCCAGCAGCCCGATCAGGGCTGCTAACTATGGCTACACCTTC. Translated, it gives CASSPIRAANYGYTF.